These 3 T cell receptor beta chains were sequenced from one sample in a study of T cells in Graves' hyperthyroidism and ophthalmopathy. Amplified TCR beta CDR3 regions came from RNA transcripts. An initial round of RT-PCR targeting the TCR CDR3 relied on the HTBI primer set. TCRdb ran MiXCR on the multiplex PCR reads and lists one entry per CDR3 protein. This table has over 500,000 distinct CDR3 sequences, roughly 18% appearing once. Sequencing was done on a sample of blood. The receptor set was obtained from a woman aged 18-29 years with Graves' ophthalmopathy.

This clonotype was picked up many times. The chain couples TRBV7-9 to TRBJ2-1; a possible D gene is TRBD1 (5 bases). The CDR3 extends over 13 amino acids. V dropped 1 base and J dropped 9 bases, with 10 bases sitting between them. The germline V gene has CDR1 SEHNR and CDR2 FQNEAQ (reference sequence). The CDR3: CASSLGTGSEQFF. CDR3 DNA: TGTGCCAGCAGCTTAGGCACAGGATCTGAGCAGTTCTTC. The full variable domain, completed using reference TRBV7-9 and TRBJ2-1, is DTGVSQNPRHKITKRGQNVTFRCDPISEHNRLYWYRQTLGQGPEFLTYFQNEAQLEKSRLLSDRFSAERPKGSFSTLEIQRTEQGDSAMYLCASSLGTGSEQFFGPGTRLTVL.

This clonotype was found a few times. The chain joins TRBV30 to TRBJ2-5; D is unclear. With 3 bases removed from V and 7 bases from J, the gap between germline ends came to 9 bases. Germline CDR1 GTSNPN, CDR2 SVGIG (reference sequence). This CDR3 has 11 amino acids. CDR3: CAWRLTGTQYF. For the CDR3, the DNA is TGTGCCTGGAGACTAACGGGGACCCAGTACTTC.

The V and J genes are TRBV3-1 and TRBJ1-2; TRBD1 aligns across 11 bases. Germline V gives CDR1 LGHDT, CDR2 YNNKEL (reference sequence). V gave up 4 bases and J gave up 6 bases; unmatched junction bases: 7. The CDR3 runs to 15 residues. The CDR3 DNA is TGTGCCAGCAGCCCGGGGACAGGGGGGAGTAATGGCTACACCTTC. Translated: CASSPGTGGSNGYTF. Based on the CDR3 plus reference TRBV3-1 and TRBJ1-2, the full variable domain is DTAVSQTPKYLVTQMGNDKSIKCEQNLGHDTMYWYKQDSKKFLKIMFSYNNKELIINETVPNRFSPKSPDKAHLNLHINSLELGDSAVYFCASSPGTGGSNGYTFGSGTRLTVV.